This TCR beta chain was profiled in a study of regulatory T cells in long-lasting Graves disease. General study findings and limits: Tissue studied was limited to peripheral blood, excluding thyroid tissue. Patients with persistent disease shared 2,741 public clonotypes, outpacing the approximately 920 shared by new patients. It was possible that the small sample size reduced accuracy.

Germline-derived CDR1 and CDR2 are LNHNV and YYDKDF (reference sequence). V lost 5 bases, J lost 7 bases, and 20 bases lay in between. CDR3 length: 16 amino acids. Construction of TCR beta libraries relied on iRepertoire HTBI primers and on Arm-PCR targeting CDR3 regions. Per the original data handling: Across all samples, roughly 62 TRBV segments and 15 or so TRBJ segments were identified. MiXCR, run by TCRdb on the multiplex PCR reads, gives a single entry per CDR3 protein. TCRdb, not the authors, supplied the V and J calls. This table holds about 660,000 distinct CDR3 sequences, about 32% found once. The sample's time point: persistent/refractory GD, antithyroid drugs over 5 years with positive TRAb. The TCR library was made from RNA that had been extracted from PBMCs in TRIzol. As regards this clonotype: No antigen is known for it.

The rearrangement uses TRBV15 and TRBJ1-4, with D possibly being TRBD1 (6 bases). The sample consisted of peripheral blood mononuclear cells (PBMCs), taken when the disease was refractory, from a patient treated with antithyroid drugs. This clonotype was sampled from a female donor with Graves disease. CDR3 residues: CATSSSNRDLGEKLFF. For the CDR3, the DNA is TGTGCCACCAGCTCGTCAAACAGGGATCTGGGTGAAAAACTGTTTTTT.